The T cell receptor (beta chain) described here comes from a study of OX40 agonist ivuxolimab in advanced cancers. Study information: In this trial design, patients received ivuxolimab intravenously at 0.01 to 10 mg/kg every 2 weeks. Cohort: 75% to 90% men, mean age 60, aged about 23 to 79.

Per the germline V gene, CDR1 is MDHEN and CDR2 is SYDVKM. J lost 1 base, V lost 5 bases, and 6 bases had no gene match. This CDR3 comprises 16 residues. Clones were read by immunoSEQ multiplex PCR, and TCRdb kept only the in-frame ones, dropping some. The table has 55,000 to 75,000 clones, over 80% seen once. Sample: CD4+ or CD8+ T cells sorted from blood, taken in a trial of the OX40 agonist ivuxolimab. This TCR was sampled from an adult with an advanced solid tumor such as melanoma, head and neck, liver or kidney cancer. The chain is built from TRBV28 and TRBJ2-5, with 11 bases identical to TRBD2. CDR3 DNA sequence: TGTGCCAGCAGTGATATAGCGGGAGGGCTCCAAGAGACCCAGTACTTC. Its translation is CASSDIAGGLQETQYF.